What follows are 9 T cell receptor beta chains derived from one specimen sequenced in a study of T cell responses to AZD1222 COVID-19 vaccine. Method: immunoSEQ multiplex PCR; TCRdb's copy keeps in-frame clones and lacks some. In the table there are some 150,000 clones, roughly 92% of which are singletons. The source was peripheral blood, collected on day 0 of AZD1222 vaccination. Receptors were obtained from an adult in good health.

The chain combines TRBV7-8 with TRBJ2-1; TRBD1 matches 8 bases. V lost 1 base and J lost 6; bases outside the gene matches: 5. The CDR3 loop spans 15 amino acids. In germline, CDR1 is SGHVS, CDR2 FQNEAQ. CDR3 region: CASSLGPGQVNEQFF. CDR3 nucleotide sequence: TGTGCCAGCAGCTTAGGACCGGGACAGGTCAATGAGCAGTTCTTC.

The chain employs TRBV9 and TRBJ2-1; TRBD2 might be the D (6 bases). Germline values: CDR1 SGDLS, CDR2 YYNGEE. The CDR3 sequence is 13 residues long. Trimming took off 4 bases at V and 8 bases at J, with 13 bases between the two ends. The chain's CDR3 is CASSPRELDEQFF. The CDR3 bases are TGTGCCAGCAGCCCCCGGGAGCTCGATGAGCAGTTCTTC. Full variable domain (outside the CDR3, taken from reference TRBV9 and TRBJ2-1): DSGVTQTPKHLITATGQRVTLRCSPRSGDLSVYWYQQSLDQGLQFLIQYYNGEERAKGNILERFSAQQFPDLHSELNLSSLELGDSALYFCASSPRELDEQFFGPGTRLTVL.

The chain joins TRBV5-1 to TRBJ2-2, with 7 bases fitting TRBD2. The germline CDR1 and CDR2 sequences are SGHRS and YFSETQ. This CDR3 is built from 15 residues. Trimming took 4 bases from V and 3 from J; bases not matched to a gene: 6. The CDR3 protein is CASSARGGDTGELFF. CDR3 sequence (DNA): TGCGCCAGCAGCGCCCGGGGAGGGGACACCGGGGAGCTGTTTTTT.

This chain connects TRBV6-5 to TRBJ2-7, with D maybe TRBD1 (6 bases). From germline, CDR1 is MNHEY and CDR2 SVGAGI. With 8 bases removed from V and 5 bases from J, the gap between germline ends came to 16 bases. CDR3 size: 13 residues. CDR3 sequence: CASHQGMFDEQYF. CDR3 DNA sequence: TGTGCCAGCCATCAGGGGATGTTTGACGAGCAGTACTTC.

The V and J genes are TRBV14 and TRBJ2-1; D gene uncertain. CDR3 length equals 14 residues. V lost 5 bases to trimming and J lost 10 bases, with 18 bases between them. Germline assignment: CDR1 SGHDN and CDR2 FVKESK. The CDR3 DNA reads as TGTGCCAGCAGCGAAATTCCTCCCAGCGCCGAGCAGTTCTTC. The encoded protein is CASSEIPPSAEQFF. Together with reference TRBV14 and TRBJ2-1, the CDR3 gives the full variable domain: EAGVTQFPSHSVIEKGQTVTLRCDPISGHDNLYWYRRVMGKEIKFLLHFVKESKQDESGMPNNRFLAERTGGTYSTLKVQPAELEDSGVYFCASSEIPPSAEQFFGPGTRLTVL.

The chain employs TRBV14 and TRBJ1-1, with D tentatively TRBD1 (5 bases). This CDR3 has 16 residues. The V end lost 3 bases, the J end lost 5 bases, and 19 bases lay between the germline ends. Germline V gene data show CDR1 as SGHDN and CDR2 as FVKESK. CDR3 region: CASSHDLGEGWTEAFF. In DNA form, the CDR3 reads TGTGCCAGCAGCCATGACCTGGGGGAGGGTTGGACTGAAGCTTTCTTT.

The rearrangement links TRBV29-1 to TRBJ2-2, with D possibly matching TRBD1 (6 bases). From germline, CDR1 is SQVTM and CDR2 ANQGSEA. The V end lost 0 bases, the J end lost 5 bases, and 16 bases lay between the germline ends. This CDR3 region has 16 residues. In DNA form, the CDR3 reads TGCAGCGTTGAAGAAGGCAGGGGCGGGCGGACCGGGGAGCTGTTTTTT. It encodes CSVEEGRGGRTGELFF.

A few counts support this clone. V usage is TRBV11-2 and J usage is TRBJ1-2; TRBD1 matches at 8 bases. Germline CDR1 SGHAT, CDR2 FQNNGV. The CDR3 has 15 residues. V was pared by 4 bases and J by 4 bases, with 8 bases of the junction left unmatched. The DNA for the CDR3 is TGTGCCAGCAGCTCCATCAGGGGGCCGGGCTATGGCTACACCTTC. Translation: CASSSIRGPGYGYTF.

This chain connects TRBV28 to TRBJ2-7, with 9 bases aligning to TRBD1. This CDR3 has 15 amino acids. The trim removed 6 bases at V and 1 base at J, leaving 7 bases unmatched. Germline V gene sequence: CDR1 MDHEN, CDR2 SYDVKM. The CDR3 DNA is TGTGCCAGCAGAACTGACAGGGGGAGGTCCTACGAGCAGTACTTC. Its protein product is CASRTDRGRSYEQYF. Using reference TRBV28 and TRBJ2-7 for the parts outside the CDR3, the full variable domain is DVKVTQSSRYLVKRTGEKVFLECVQDMDHENMFWYRQDPGLGLRLIYFSYDVKMKEKGDIPEGYSVSREKKERFSLILESASTNQTSMYLCASRTDRGRSYEQYFGPGTRLTVT.